What follows is one TCR beta chain and its context. Its matching antigen is unknown. The table came from immunoSEQ multiplex PCR; TCRdb's copy has only in-frame clones and leaves some out. The sample includes 29,000 or so clones, 87% of them seen just once. The data were obtained in a study of lymphopenia after photon versus proton radiotherapy. General study points: Photon-treated patients lost naive T cells and TCR diversity; proton-treated stayed stable. Post-nadir diversity loss with photons came from oligoclonal expansion, particularly CD8+ Temra cells. Authors raise, but do not show, better survival with proton therapy.

The CDR3 sequence is 15 residues long. CDR1 is ENHRY and CDR2 is SYGVKD in the germline V gene. Trimming removed 3 bases from V and 1 base from J, with 12 bases in between. The V call is TRBV10-3, the J call TRBJ1-1; D perhaps matches TRBD1 (6 bases). The material sequenced was peripheral blood, taken from a patient treated with proton-based radiotherapy. The TCR was taken from a woman aged 55-70 years with cholangiocarcinoma. Some clones in this sample may be carry-over from other donors' samples. The CDR3 DNA is TGTGCCATCAGTGAAGGGGGGCGGGCGAACACTGAAGCTTTCTTT. Residues: CAISEGGRANTEAFF.